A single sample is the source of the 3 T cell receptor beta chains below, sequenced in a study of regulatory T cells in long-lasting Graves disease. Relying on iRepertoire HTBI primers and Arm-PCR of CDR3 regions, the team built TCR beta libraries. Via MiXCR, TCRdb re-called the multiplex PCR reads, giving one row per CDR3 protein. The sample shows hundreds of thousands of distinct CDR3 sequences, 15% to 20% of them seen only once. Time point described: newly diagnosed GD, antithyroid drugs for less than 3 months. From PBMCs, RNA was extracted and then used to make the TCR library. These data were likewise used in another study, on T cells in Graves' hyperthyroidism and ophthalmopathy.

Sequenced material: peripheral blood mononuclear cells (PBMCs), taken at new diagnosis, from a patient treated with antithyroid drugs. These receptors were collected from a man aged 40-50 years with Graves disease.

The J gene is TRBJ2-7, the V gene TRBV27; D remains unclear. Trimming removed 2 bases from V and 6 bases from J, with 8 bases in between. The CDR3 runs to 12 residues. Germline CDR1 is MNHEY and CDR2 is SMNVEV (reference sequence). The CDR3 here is CASSLPGSEQYF. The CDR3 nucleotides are TGTGCCAGCAGTTTACCGGGTTCCGAGCAGTACTTC.

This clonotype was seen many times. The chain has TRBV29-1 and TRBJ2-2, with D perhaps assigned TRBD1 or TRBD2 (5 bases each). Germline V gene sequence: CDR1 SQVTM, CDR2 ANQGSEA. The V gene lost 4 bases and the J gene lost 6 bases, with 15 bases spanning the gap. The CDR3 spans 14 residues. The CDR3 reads CSVGDHAGPGELFF. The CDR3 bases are TGCAGCGTTGGGGACCACGCTGGACCCGGGGAGCTGTTTTTT.

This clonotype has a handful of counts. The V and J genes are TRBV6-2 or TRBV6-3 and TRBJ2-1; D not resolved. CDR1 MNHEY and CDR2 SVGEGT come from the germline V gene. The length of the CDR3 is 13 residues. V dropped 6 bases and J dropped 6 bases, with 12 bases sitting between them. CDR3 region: CASRFGDINEQFF. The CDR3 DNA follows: TGTGCCAGCAGATTCGGCGACATCAATGAGCAGTTCTTC.